Below are 25 T cell receptor beta chains sequenced from a single sample in a study of blood T cell repertoires in COVID-19. Using immunoSEQ multiplex PCR, the repertoire was profiled, and TCRdb retains in-frame clones only, with some absent. The sample shows approximately 350,000 clones, more than 70% of them seen only once. Sequenced input: peripheral blood. These receptors were taken from a woman aged 25 to 39 with COVID-19, enrolled during active disease.

The sample holds one count of this clone. The chain is built from TRBV5-1 and TRBJ2-3, with 7 bases lining up with TRBD2. Germline values: CDR1 SGHRS, CDR2 YFSETQ. The trim removed 0 bases at V and 4 bases at J, leaving 8 bases unmatched. The CDR3 runs 16 residues. CDR3 coding DNA: TGCGCCAGCAGCTTGGAAGGCGGGAGTCCGGCAGATACGCAGTATTTT. Its protein is CASSLEGGSPADTQYF.

The CDR3 sequence is CASSYPSSRNEQFF. CDR3 in DNA: TGTGCCAGCAGTTACCCTAGCTCGCGCAATGAGCAGTTCTTC. The chain recombines TRBV6-5 with TRBJ2-1; a weak D match, TRBD2 (5 bases). The V and J ends lost 2 bases and 6 bases respectively, with 11 bases between them. The CDR3 totals 14 residues. The germline gives CDR1 MNHEY, CDR2 SVGAGI.

The CDR3 is CASSHLAGLETQYF. The CDR3 DNA sequence: TGTGCCAGCAGCCATCTAGCGGGGCTGGAGACCCAGTACTTC. The chain recombines TRBV4-2 with TRBJ2-5; 9 positions match TRBD2. The J segment lost 5 bases and the V segment lost 3 bases, leaving 4 bases of the junction unmatched. CDR1 and CDR2 from the germline V gene are LGHNA and YNFKEQ. The CDR3 is 14 residues long.

The V and J genes are TRBV3-1 (or the pseudogene TRBV3-2) and TRBJ1-2; D is perhaps TRBD1 (6 bases). The CDR3 loop spans 13 amino acids. Deletions cut 3 bases from V and 8 bases from J, with 13 bases between. CDR1 is LGHDT and CDR2 is YNNKEL in the germline V gene (reference sequence). Here the CDR3 reads CASSHGTPRGYTF. CDR3 sequence (DNA): TGTGCCAGCAGCCACGGGACACCTCGCGGCTACACCTTC.

The rearrangement links TRBV11-2 to TRBJ2-3, with 14 bases aligning to TRBD2. The V and J ends lost 3 bases and 5 bases, in that order; junction bases with no gene match: 7. The CDR3 runs to 17 residues. Per the germline V gene, CDR1 is SGHAT and CDR2 is FQNNGV. The CDR3 here is CASSLGTSGRVEDTQYF. DNA of the CDR3: TGTGCCAGCAGCTTGGGGACTAGCGGGAGAGTGGAAGATACGCAGTATTTT.

This sequence joins TRBV18 and TRBJ2-7, with a weak D call TRBD2 (6 bases). There are 13 residues in the CDR3. Germline lookup yields CDR1 KGHSH and CDR2 LQKENI. Trimming pared 3 bases from V and 2 bases from J, leaving 8 bases between. The CDR3 is CASSPEGTYEQYF. CDR3 DNA: TGTGCCAGCTCACCGGAGGGAACCTACGAGCAGTACTTC.

The V call is TRBV28, the J call TRBJ1-2, with D possibly matching TRBD1 (5 bases). Deletions cut 6 bases from V and 6 bases from J, with 20 bases between. This CDR3 spans 15 amino acids. Germline V gene lookup returns CDR1 MDHEN and CDR2 SYDVKM. CDR3: CASSPRQPRGDGYTF. CDR3 nucleotide sequence: TGTGCCAGCAGCCCCAGACAGCCTCGAGGTGATGGCTACACCTTC.

This chain uses TRBV4-2 with TRBJ1-3; perhaps TRBD1 as D (5 bases). Germline CDR1 is LGHNA and CDR2 is YNFKEQ. V was trimmed by 0 bases and J by 0 bases, leaving 9 bases between them. The CDR3 loop spans 16 amino acids. This chain's CDR3 is CASSQDRTLSGNTIYF. CDR3 coding DNA: TGTGCCAGCAGCCAAGATAGGACACTCTCTGGAAACACCATATATTTT.

The V gene is TRBV4-3, the J gene TRBJ1-1; TRBD1 agrees at 10 bases. The CDR3 spans 16 residues. The V and J ends lost 3 bases and 1 base, in that order; junction bases with no gene match: 5. CDR1 and CDR2 (germline): LGHNA, YSLEER. This chain's CDR3 is CASSQGQGSWNTEAFF. The CDR3 nucleotides are TGCGCCAGCAGCCAGGGACAGGGGAGTTGGAACACTGAAGCTTTCTTT.

The J gene is TRBJ2-1, the V gene TRBV28; 7 nucleotides match TRBD2. CDR3 size: 17 residues. V shed 5 bases and J 8 bases; nucleotides not matched to a gene: 18. Germline V gives CDR1 MDHEN, CDR2 SYDVKM. CDR3 nucleotide sequence: TGTGCCAGCAGTCGCACCCCCATGCGGGAGTTGGACCATGAGCAGTTCTTC. This translates into CASSRTPMRELDHEQFF. The full variable domain, in which reference TRBV28 and TRBJ2-1 provide the parts outside the CDR3, is DVKVTQSSRYLVKRTGEKVFLECVQDMDHENMFWYRQDPGLGLRLIYFSYDVKMKEKGDIPEGYSVSREKKERFSLILESASTNQTSMYLCASSRTPMRELDHEQFFGPGTRLTVL.

This clone has just one count. This chain joins TRBV27 and TRBJ2-7; 7 bases map to TRBD1. The CDR3 extends over 13 amino acids. The germline V gene encodes CDR1 MNHEY and CDR2 SMNVEV (reference sequence). The V segment lost 5 bases and the J segment 3 bases; nucleotides outside the gene matches: 4. The CDR3 DNA reads as TGTGCCAGCAGTCCGGGACAGAGCTACGAGCAGTACGTC. Amino acid sequence: CASSPGQSYEQYV.

V gene TRBV28 combines with J gene TRBJ1-4; possibly TRBD1 for D (6 bases). Trimming left V 2 bases short and J 2 bases short, with 12 bases between. CDR3 length equals 16 residues. Germline loops: CDR1 MDHEN, CDR2 SYDVKM. Here the CDR3 reads CASSLGGALTNEKLFF. DNA for the CDR3: TGTGCCAGCAGTTTAGGGGGGGCCCTTACTAATGAAAAACTGTTTTTT.

As for this clone: Other DNA sequences from this sample encode an identical CDR3 as well. The rearrangement joins TRBV6-2 or TRBV6-3 to TRBJ1-2; the D is unclear. Germline CDR1 reads MNHEY; CDR2 reads SVGEGT. This CDR3 has 14 residues. V gave up 0 bases and J gave up 4 bases, with 9 bases separating them. The CDR3 sequence: CASSYSGQTYGYTF. The CDR3 DNA sequence: TGTGCCAGCAGTTACTCGGGCCAGACCTATGGCTACACCTTC.

Comment on this clone: Other DNA sequences in this specimen translate into the identical CDR3. J is TRBJ2-2 and V is TRBV19, with D uncertain. V was pared by 1 base and J by 3 bases, with 9 bases between. Per germline, CDR1 LNHDA and CDR2 SQIVND (reference sequence). The CDR3 sequence is 15 residues long. The CDR3 region has the DNA TGTGCCAGTAGTATAGGCGGTCTCGACACCGGGGAGCTGTTTTTT. This sequence encodes CASSIGGLDTGELFF.

The J gene is TRBJ2-6, the V gene TRBV15; D possibly corresponds to TRBD1 (6 bases). CDR3 size: 16 residues. Germline V gene lookup returns CDR1 LNHNV and CDR2 YYDKDF (reference sequence). V was shortened by 4 bases and J by 0 bases, with 10 bases between the two germline ends. The CDR3 DNA is TGTGCCACCAGCATTCAGGGGTACTCTGGGGCCAACGTCCTGACTTTC. It encodes CATSIQGYSGANVLTF.

V gene TRBV24-1 combines with J gene TRBJ1-2; 9 positions match TRBD1. Germline V gives CDR1 KGHDR, CDR2 SFDVKD. The CDR3 has 16 residues. Germline trimming cut 1 base from V and 5 bases from J; bases unmatched to any gene: 7. This CDR3 reads CATSDFGTGGSYGYTF. The DNA for the CDR3 is TGTGCCACCAGTGATTTCGGAACAGGGGGCAGTTATGGCTACACCTTC.

The chain carries TRBV15 and TRBJ2-3; a possible D gene is TRBD2 (6 bases). The germline V and J ends were trimmed by 5 bases and 2 bases, with 17 bases remaining between them. This CDR3 spans 16 amino acids. CDR1 is LNHNV and CDR2 is YYDKDF in the germline V gene (reference sequence). CDR3 coding DNA: TGTGCCACCAGCCCCGAACCCGGGGGATACACAGATACGCAGTATTTT. Translating gives CATSPEPGGYTDTQYF.

The chain combines TRBV5-8 with TRBJ2-7; D perhaps matches TRBD2 (6 bases). The CDR3 consists of 13 residues. In germline, CDR1 is SGHTS, CDR2 YDEGEE. V lost 0 bases to trimming and J lost 5 bases, with 9 bases between them. CDR3 nucleotides: TGTGCCAGCAGCTTGGGCCGGAGGGACGAGCAGTACGTC. Translation gives CASSLGRRDEQYV.

The J gene is TRBJ1-4, the V gene TRBV7-2; 9 bases align to TRBD1. The CDR3 loop spans 16 amino acids. Germline V gives CDR1 SGHTA, CDR2 FQGNSA. J was trimmed by 5 bases and V by 5 bases; bases with no gene match: 9. CDR3 sequence: CASSQNQGTGNEKLFF. Written as DNA, the CDR3 is TGTGCCAGCAGCCAAAATCAGGGGACAGGGAATGAAAAACTGTTTTTT.

This chain uses TRBV12-3 or TRBV12-4 with TRBJ2-5; D gene ambiguous. V gave up 6 bases and J gave up 4 bases, with 9 bases separating them. The length of the CDR3 is 12 residues. The CDR3 nucleotides are TGTGCCAGCAGATCTGGGCTAGAGACCCAGTACTTC. Translated: CASRSGLETQYF.

This chain connects TRBV9 to TRBJ2-3; 7 bases are shared with TRBD2. CDR3 size: 16 residues. Trimming removed 1 base from V and 4 bases from J; junction bases left unmatched: 9. Per germline, CDR1 SGDLS and CDR2 YYNGEE. CDR3 region: CASSVSPGGVADTQYF. The CDR3 coding sequence is TGTGCCAGCAGCGTATCCCCGGGAGGTGTCGCAGATACGCAGTATTTT.

V is TRBV6-1 and J is TRBJ1-3; D is perhaps TRBD1 (6 bases). This CDR3 has 15 amino acids. Germline lookup yields CDR1 MNHNS and CDR2 SASEGT. Trimming cost V 1 base and J 2 bases, with 9 bases left between them. Here the CDR3 reads CASSEGGGPGNTIYF. DNA of the CDR3: TGTGCCAGCAGTGAAGGGGGGGGGCCTGGAAACACCATATATTTT.

This clone was seen only once. CDR3 DNA sequence: TGTGCCAGCAGAAGAACCGGGACAGGGGGCAGGTATGGCTACACCTTC. Protein sequence: CASRRTGTGGRYGYTF. This sequence joins TRBV3-1 (or the pseudogene TRBV3-2) and TRBJ1-2; 12 positions agree with TRBD1. CDR3 length: 16 amino acids. Germline V gives CDR1 LGHDT, CDR2 YNNKEL (reference sequence). With 6 bases clipped from V and 5 bases from J, the junction kept 10 bases outside the gene matches.

The chain couples TRBV9 to TRBJ2-2; 7 bases align to TRBD1. This CDR3 is 15 amino acids long. Germline trimming cut 3 bases from V and 7 bases from J; bases unmatched to any gene: 9. Germline loops: CDR1 SGDLS, CDR2 YYNGEE. CDR3 sequence: CASSARQGALGELFF. The CDR3 nucleotides are TGTGCCAGCAGCGCCCGACAGGGCGCCCTCGGGGAGCTGTTTTTT. The variable domain in full, completed from reference TRBV9 and TRBJ2-2, reads DSGVTQTPKHLITATGQRVTLRCSPRSGDLSVYWYQQSLDQGLQFLIQYYNGEERAKGNILERFSAQQFPDLHSELNLSSLELGDSALYFCASSARQGALGELFFGEGSRLTVL.

The chain links TRBV7-2 to TRBJ2-5; 12 bases agree with TRBD2. The germline gives CDR1 SGHTA, CDR2 FQGNSA. With 2 bases clipped from V and 5 bases from J, the junction kept 6 bases outside the gene matches. The CDR3 has 16 residues. The CDR3, as DNA: TGTGCCAGCAGCTTAAGTCTAGCGGGGGGGCTGGAGACCCAGTACTTC. Protein sequence: CASSLSLAGGLETQYF.